Following are 11 T cell receptor beta chains from one sample sequenced in a study of T-cell reconstitution after alpha-beta-depleted transplantation in children. TCRbeta library preparation incorporated unique molecular identifiers. TCRdb reprocessed the PCR reads via MiXCR and lists one record per CDR3 protein. The sample has hundreds of thousands of distinct CDR3 sequences; around 16% are singletons. The input for sequencing was PBMCs from the stem cell graft donor, taken from the stem cell graft. Receptor source: a human donor who donated a stem cell graft to a child with acute myeloid leukemia.

This chain links TRBV4-2 with TRBJ2-2; no clear D gene. This CDR3 region has 15 residues. CDR1 LGHNA and CDR2 YNFKEQ come from the germline V gene. V was pared by 6 bases and J by 0 bases, with 11 bases between. CDR3 nucleotide sequence: TGTGCCAGCAGACCCCAAGGGCCGAACACCGGGGAGCTGTTTTTT. Translation: CASRPQGPNTGELFF.

The rearrangement uses TRBV5-8 and TRBJ2-1; TRBD2 agrees at 7 bases. The germline V gene encodes CDR1 SGHTS and CDR2 YDEGEE. The V and J ends lost 3 bases and 0 bases, in that order; junction bases with no gene match: 6. This CDR3 has 16 residues. The CDR3: CASSWEGIRSYNEQFF. The CDR3 DNA reads as TGTGCCAGCAGCTGGGAGGGGATTCGCTCCTACAATGAGCAGTTCTTC.

This clonotype was recorded at least ten times. This rearrangement joins TRBV7-2 to TRBJ1-2; 9 nucleotides line up with TRBD1. CDR3 size: 15 residues. Looked up from germline, CDR1 is SGHTA and CDR2 is FQGNSA. V dropped 4 bases and J dropped 2; count of bases not matched to a gene: 5. In DNA form, the CDR3 reads TGTGCCAGCAGCTCGGGACAGGGAAGGAACTATGGCTACACCTTC. As protein: CASSSGQGRNYGYTF.

The chain couples TRBV9 to TRBJ1-4; D gene uncertain. Germline CDR1 is SGDLS and CDR2 is YYNGEE. The CDR3 extends over 15 amino acids. V gave up 4 bases and J gave up 0 bases, with 10 bases separating them. CDR3 region: CASSPRMATNEKLFF. CDR3 coding DNA: TGTGCCAGCAGCCCCCGTATGGCAACTAATGAAAAACTGTTTTTT.

This clonotype was detected a few times. V is TRBV20-1 and J is TRBJ2-7, with D possibly being TRBD2 (6 bases). This CDR3 has 13 amino acids. Germline CDR1 reads DFQATT; CDR2 reads SNEGSKA (reference sequence). CDR3 in DNA: TGCAGTGCTAGAGATCCCCTGACGGGAGAGACTAGGGTC. This translates into CSARDPLTGETRV.

This chain joins TRBV18 and TRBJ2-1, with unresolved D. CDR1 is KGHSH, CDR2 LQKENI, per germline. The CDR3 extends over 14 amino acids. Trimming stripped 3 bases from V and 9 bases from J, with 15 bases between. Here the CDR3 DNA reads TGTGCCAGCTCACCCCCCGCAGACCTCAGTGAGCAGTTCTTC. Amino acids: CASSPPADLSEQFF.

This clonotype was found once. Here the CDR3 DNA reads TGTGCCACCAGCAGAGAGGCCCAGACGGGTGGCACCGGGGAGCTGTTTTTT. The encoded protein is CATSREAQTGGTGELFF. V gene TRBV15 combines with J gene TRBJ2-2; D not resolved. This CDR3 spans 17 amino acids. Looked up from germline, CDR1 is LNHNV and CDR2 is YYDKDF (reference sequence). V was cut by 0 bases and J by 4 bases, with 15 bases left in between.

The rearrangement joins TRBV12-3 or TRBV12-4 to TRBJ1-6; the D gene is possibly TRBD1 (5 bases). With 9 bases removed from V and 9 bases from J, the gap between germline ends came to 15 bases. The CDR3 spans 13 residues. In nucleotides, the CDR3 is TGTGCCAGTGCCAGCGGGGCGGCTTCACCCCTCCACTTT. As protein: CASASGAASPLHF.

This clonotype was detected only a few times. The chain combines TRBV4-3 with TRBJ1-2; D is possibly TRBD1 (5 bases). Germline-derived CDR1 and CDR2 are LGHNA and YSLEER. The CDR3 extends over 13 amino acids. The V end was cut by 2 bases, the J end by 7 bases, with 11 bases between. The CDR3 DNA follows: TGCGCCAGCAGCCAATCAGGGCTCAGTGGCTACACCTTC. Protein sequence: CASSQSGLSGYTF.

This clonotype was detected ten times or more. The chain combines TRBV5-1 with TRBJ2-6; D is unclear. V was cut by 2 bases and J by 0 bases, with 9 bases left in between. The CDR3 is 16 residues long. Germline assignment: CDR1 SGHRS and CDR2 YFSETQ. The CDR3 DNA is TGCGCCAGCAGCTTCAACAGAGCCTCTGGGGCCAACGTCCTGACTTTC. Translation: CASSFNRASGANVLTF.

This clonotype was seen more than once but under ten times. J is TRBJ2-3 and V is TRBV24-1; TRBD1 aligns across 9 bases. The CDR3 consists of 13 residues. Germline-derived CDR1 and CDR2 are KGHDR and SFDVKD. V lost 9 bases and J lost 2; bases outside the gene matches: 2. The CDR3 nucleotides read TGTGCCACCGGGACAGGGCCCACAGATACGCAGTATTTT. As protein: CATGTGPTDTQYF.